This T cell receptor beta chain is drawn from a study of a mutant IDH1 vaccine in newly diagnosed glioma. Time point defined: week 5, during vaccination. A 20-mer mutant IDH1 peptide at 300 ug was injected subcutaneously with topical imiquimod. The CDR3 is 13 amino acids. The germline CDR1 and CDR2 sequences are MDHEN and SYDVKM. J gave up 7 bases and V 10 bases, and 4 bases lay outside the gene matches. In this sample, this clone turned up a few times. Antigen unknown. Assay: immunoSEQ multiplex PCR; the TCRdb copy retains only in-frame clones and omits some. The repertoire includes around 49,000 clones, just under 80% of them detected once, and about 5% sits in the top ten.

This material consisted of PBMCs, taken from a glioma patient whose treatment included an IDH1 peptide vaccine. The sequence derives from a man over 45 with glioma. The genes are TRBV28 and TRBJ2-1; 13 bases agree with TRBD2. The CDR3, as DNA: TGTGCCACCCGGACTAGCGGGGGAAATGAGCAGTTCTTC. This encodes CATRTSGGNEQFF.